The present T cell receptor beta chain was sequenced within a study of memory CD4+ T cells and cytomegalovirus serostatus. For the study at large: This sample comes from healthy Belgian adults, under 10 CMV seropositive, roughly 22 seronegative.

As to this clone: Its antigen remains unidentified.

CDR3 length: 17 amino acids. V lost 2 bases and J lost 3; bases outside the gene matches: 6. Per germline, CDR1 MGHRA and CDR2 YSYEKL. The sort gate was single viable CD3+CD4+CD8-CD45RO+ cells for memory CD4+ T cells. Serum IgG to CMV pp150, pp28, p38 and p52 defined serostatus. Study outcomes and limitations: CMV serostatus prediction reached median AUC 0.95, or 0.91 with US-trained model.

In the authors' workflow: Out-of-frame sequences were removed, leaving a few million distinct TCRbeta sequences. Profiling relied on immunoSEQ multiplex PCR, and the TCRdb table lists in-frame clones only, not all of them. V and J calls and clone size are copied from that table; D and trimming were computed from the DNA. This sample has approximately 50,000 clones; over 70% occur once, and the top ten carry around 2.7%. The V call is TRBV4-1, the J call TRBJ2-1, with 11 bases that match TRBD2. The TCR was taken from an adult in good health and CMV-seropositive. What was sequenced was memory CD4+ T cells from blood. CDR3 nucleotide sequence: TGCGCCAGCAGCCAAACGATAGCGGGAGGGAACTACAATGAGCAGTTCTTC. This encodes CASSQTIAGGNYNEQFF.